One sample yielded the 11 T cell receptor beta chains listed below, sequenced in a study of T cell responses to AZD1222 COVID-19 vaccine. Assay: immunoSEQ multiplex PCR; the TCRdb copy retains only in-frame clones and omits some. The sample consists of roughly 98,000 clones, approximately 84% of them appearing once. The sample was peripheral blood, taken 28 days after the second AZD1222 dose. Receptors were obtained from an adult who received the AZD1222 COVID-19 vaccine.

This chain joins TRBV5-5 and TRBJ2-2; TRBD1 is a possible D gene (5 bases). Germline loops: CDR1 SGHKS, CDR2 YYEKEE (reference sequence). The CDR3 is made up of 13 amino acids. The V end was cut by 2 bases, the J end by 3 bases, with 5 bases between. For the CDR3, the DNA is TGTGCCAGCAGCTTCAGGGACACCGGGGAGCTGTTTTTT. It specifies CASSFRDTGELFF. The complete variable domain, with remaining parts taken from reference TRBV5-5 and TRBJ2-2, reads DAGVTQSPTHLIKTRGQQVTLRCSPISGHKSVSWYQQVLGQGPQFIFQYYEKEERGRGNFPDRFSARQFPNYSSELNVNALLLGDSALYLCASSFRDTGELFFGEGSRLTVL.

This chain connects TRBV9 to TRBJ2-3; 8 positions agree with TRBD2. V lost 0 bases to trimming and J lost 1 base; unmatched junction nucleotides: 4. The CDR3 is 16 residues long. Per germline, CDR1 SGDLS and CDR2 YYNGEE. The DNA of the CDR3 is TGTGCCAGCAGCGTAGTGTTCGGGGGGGGCACAGATACGCAGTATTTT. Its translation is CASSVVFGGGTDTQYF. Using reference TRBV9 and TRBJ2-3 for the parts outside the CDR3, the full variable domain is DSGVTQTPKHLITATGQRVTLRCSPRSGDLSVYWYQQSLDQGLQFLIQYYNGEERAKGNILERFSAQQFPDLHSELNLSSLELGDSALYFCASSVVFGGGTDTQYFGPGTRLTVL.

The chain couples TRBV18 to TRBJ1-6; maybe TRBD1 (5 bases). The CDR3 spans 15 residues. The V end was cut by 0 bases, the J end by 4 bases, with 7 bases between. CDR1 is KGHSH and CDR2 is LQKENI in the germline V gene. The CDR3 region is CASSPPGVYNSPLHF. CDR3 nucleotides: TGTGCCAGCTCACCACCGGGGGTGTATAATTCACCCCTCCACTTT.

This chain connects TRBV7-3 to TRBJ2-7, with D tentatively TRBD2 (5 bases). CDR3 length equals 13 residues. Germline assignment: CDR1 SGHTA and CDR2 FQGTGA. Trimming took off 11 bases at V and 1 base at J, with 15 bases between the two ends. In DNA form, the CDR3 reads TGTGCCCGAGTTATCAGCGGTTCCTACGAGCAGTACTTC. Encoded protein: CARVISGSYEQYF.

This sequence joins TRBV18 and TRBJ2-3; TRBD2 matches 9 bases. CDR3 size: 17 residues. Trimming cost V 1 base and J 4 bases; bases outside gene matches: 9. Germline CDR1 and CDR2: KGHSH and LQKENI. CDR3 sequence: CASSPQATSGLADTQYF. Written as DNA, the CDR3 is TGTGCCAGCTCACCACAAGCGACTAGCGGTTTGGCAGATACGCAGTATTTT.

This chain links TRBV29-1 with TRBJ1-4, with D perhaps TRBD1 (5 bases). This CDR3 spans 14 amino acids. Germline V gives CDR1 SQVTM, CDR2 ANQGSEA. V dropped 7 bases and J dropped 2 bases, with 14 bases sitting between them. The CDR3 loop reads CSARSGRTNEKLFF. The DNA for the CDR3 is TGCAGCGCCAGATCGGGACGGACTAATGAAAAACTGTTTTTT. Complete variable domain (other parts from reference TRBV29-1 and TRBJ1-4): SAVISQKPSRDICQRGTSLTIQCQVDSQVTMMFWYRQQPGQSLTLIATANQGSEATYESGFVIDKFPISRPNLTFSTLTVSNMSPEDSSIYLCSARSGRTNEKLFFGSGTQLSVL.

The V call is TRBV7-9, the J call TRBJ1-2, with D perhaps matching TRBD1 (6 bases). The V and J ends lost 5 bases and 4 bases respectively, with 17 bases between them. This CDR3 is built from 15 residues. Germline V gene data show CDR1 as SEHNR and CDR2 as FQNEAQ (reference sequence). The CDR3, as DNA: TGTGCCAGCAGCCAGGCAGGGGCCCCCAGCTATGGCTACACCTTC. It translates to CASSQAGAPSYGYTF.

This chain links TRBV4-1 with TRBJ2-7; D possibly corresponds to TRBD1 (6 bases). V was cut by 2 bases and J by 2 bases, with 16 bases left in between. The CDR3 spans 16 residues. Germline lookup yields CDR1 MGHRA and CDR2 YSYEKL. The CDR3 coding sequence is TGCGCCAGCAGCCAATCAGACAGGAACGGCGCCTACGAGCAGTACTTC. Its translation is CASSQSDRNGAYEQYF.

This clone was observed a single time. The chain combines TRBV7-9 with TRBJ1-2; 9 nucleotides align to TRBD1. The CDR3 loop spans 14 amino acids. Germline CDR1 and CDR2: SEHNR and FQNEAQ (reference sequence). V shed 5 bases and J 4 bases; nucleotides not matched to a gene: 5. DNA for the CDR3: TGTGCCAGCAGCCTAGGACAGGGGATCTATGGCTACACCTTC. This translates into CASSLGQGIYGYTF.

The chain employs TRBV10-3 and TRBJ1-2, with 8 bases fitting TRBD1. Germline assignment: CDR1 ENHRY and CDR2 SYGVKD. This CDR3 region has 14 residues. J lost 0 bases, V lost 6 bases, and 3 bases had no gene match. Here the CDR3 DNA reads TGTGCCATCAGGACAGGGGCATCTAACTATGGCTACACCTTC. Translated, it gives CAIRTGASNYGYTF.

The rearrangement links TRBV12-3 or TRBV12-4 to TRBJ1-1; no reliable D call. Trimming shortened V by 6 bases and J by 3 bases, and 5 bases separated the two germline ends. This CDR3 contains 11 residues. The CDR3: CASRVDTEAFF. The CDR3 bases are TGTGCCAGCAGGGTGGACACTGAAGCTTTCTTT.